Sequencing of this T cell receptor (beta chain) was carried out in a study of tumor-infiltrating lymphocytes in primary liver carcinoma. Blood RNA originated from unsorted whole blood, with germline DNA additionally extracted. The investigators made TCR beta cDNA from about 0.45 ug total RNA, using a constant-region primer. Slightly modified ARM-PCR, run as three nested multiplex PCR rounds, produced the TCR beta libraries. A single record per CDR3 protein comes from TCRdb applying MiXCR to the multiplex PCR reads. Of hundreds of thousands of distinct CDR3 sequences listed, about 62% are singletons. Comment on this clonotype: The junction shows a germline mismatch at one end, possibly a read error.

The sequence derives from a man aged 35-49 years with primary liver carcinoma and hepatitis B virus infection. Source material: peripheral blood.

CDR3 protein: CANSFLTGTDTQYF. The DNA for the CDR3 is TGCGCCAACAGCTTCCTGACTGGCACAGATACGCAGTATTTT. This sequence joins TRBV5-1 and TRBJ2-3, with no clear D. From germline, CDR1 is SGHRS and CDR2 YFSETQ. This CDR3 region has 14 residues.